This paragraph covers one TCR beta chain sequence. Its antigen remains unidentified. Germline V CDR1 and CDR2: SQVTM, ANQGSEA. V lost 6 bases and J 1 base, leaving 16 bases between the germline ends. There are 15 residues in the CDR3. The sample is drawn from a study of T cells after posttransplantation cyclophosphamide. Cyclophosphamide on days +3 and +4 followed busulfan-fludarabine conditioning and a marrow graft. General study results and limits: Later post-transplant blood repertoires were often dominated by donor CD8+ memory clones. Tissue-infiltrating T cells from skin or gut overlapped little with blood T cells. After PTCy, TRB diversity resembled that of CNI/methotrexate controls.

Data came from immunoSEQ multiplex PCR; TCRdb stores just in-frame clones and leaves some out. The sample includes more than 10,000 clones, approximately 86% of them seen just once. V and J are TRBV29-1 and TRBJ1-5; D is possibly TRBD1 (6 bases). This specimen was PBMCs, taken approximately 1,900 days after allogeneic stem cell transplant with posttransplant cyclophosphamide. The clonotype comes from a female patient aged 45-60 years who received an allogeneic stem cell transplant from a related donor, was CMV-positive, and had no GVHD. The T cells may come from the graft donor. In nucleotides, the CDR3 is TGCAGCGTCGCGACGACAGGCGGGAGCAATCAGCCCCAGCATTTT. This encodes CSVATTGGSNQPQHF. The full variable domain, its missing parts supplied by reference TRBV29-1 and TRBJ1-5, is SAVISQKPSRDICQRGTSLTIQCQVDSQVTMMFWYRQQPGQSLTLIATANQGSEATYESGFVIDKFPISRPNLTFSTLTVSNMSPEDSSIYLCSVATTGGSNQPQHFGDGTRLSIL.